A single sample gave rise to the 8 T cell receptor beta chains below, sequenced in a study of spatial heterogeneity in lung cancer. The time point: sample taken at primary tumor resection. Unsorted whole RNA samples from tumor, nontumor lung or frozen PBMC were sequenced. TCRdb itself ran the 5' RACE reads through MiXCR, one entry per CDR3 protein. The sample records 55,000 to 75,000 distinct CDR3 sequences, 7.5% to 8.5% being singletons. This sample comprised PBMCs, obtained at surgery. The receptors shown here come from a female donor with early-stage non-small cell lung cancer.

This clonotype was found many times. The J gene is TRBJ1-5, the V gene TRBV7-9; D remains ambiguous. CDR3 length equals 12 residues. V lost 4 bases and J lost 9, with 10 bases in between. Germline V gene lookup returns CDR1 SEHNR and CDR2 FQNEAQ (reference sequence). CDR3 amino acids: CASSSDAGPQHF. CDR3 DNA: TGTGCCAGCAGCTCAGACGCAGGGCCCCAGCATTTT.

This clonotype appeared many times. The chain employs TRBV7-9 and TRBJ1-1; D is uncertain. In germline, CDR1 is SEHNR, CDR2 FQNEAQ (reference sequence). The length of the CDR3 is 14 residues. V was cut by 1 base and J by 1 base, with 7 bases left in between. The CDR3 bases are TGTGCCAGCAGCTTAGAGGCAGGGAACACTGAAGCTTTCTTT. This gives the protein CASSLEAGNTEAFF.

The chain couples TRBV27 to TRBJ2-7, with TRBD1 matching over 11 bases. V lost 4 bases and J lost 2; bases outside the gene matches: 4. Germline-derived CDR1 and CDR2 are MNHEY and SMNVEV (reference sequence). CDR3 length: 15 amino acids. CDR3 protein: CASSSPGQGAYEQYF. In DNA form, the CDR3 reads TGTGCCAGCAGTTCACCGGGACAGGGGGCCTACGAGCAGTACTTC.

This clonotype has ten or more counts. The gene calls are TRBV20-1 and TRBJ1-2; 8 positions agree with TRBD1. The CDR3 is made up of 15 amino acids. Trimming at V came to 6 bases and at J to 6 bases, leaving 15 bases not matched to a gene. Germline values: CDR1 DFQATT, CDR2 SNEGSKA (reference sequence). In DNA, the CDR3 is TGCAGTGCACCCTTCCCGCAGGGGGCTCGAAATGGCTACACCTTC. The encoded protein is CSAPFPQGARNGYTF.

This clonotype has ten or more counts. Mismatch with germline at one junction end may stem from a read error. The V and J genes are TRBV25-1 and TRBJ1-1; D is possibly TRBD1 (6 bases). The CDR3 is 8 residues long. Germline values: CDR1 MGHDK, CDR2 SYGVNS. The CDR3 nucleotides read TGTGCCAGCAGCGGGGGACACTTT. It yields the protein CASSGGHF.

This clonotype was seen more than once but under ten times. The V gene is TRBV30, the J gene TRBJ1-5, with 7 bases matching TRBD1. Germline V gene data show CDR1 as GTSNPN and CDR2 as SVGIG (reference sequence). The CDR3 length is 14 residues. V was clipped by 3 bases and J by 6 bases; unmatched bases: 8. CDR3 in amino acids: CAWSTGTAGQPQHF. The CDR3 DNA reads TGTGCCTGGAGCACCGGGACAGCAGGTCAGCCCCAGCATTTT.

This clonotype appeared many times. CDR3 protein: CASSPTSGSGTQYF. CDR3 bases: TGTGCCAGCAGCCCGACTAGCGGGAGCGGGACCCAGTACTTC. The genes are TRBV3-1 and TRBJ2-5, with TRBD2 identical over 12 bases. V trimming: 4 bases; J trimming: 7 bases; junction bases outside the gene matches: 4. The germline gives CDR1 LGHDT, CDR2 YNNKEL (reference sequence). The CDR3 has 14 residues.

The table lists this clonotype with many counts. The V gene is TRBV9, the J gene TRBJ2-2, with D perhaps matching TRBD2 (6 bases). Trimming pared 4 bases from V and 8 bases from J, leaving 12 bases between. CDR3 size: 13 residues. Germline V gives CDR1 SGDLS, CDR2 YYNGEE. The CDR3 region has the DNA TGTGCCAGCAGCCCGCGGGGAAGGGGGGAGCTGTTTTTT. Its protein is CASSPRGRGELFF.